This T cell receptor (beta chain) was profiled in a study of spatial heterogeneity in lung cancer. This clonotype was observed at least ten times. Documented time point: sample taken at primary tumor resection. TCRdb reanalysed the 5' RACE reads using MiXCR and keeps one entry per CDR3 protein. The sample has thousands of distinct CDR3 sequences, around 5.2% seen once. The TCR was taken from a female donor with early-stage non-small cell lung cancer. Sequencing was performed on normal lung tissue next to the tumor, taken at surgery.

DNA for the CDR3: TGTGCCACCAGTGAATCCGGTAGGTTAGGGGTTCAGTTCTTC. This sequence encodes CATSESGRLGVQFF. The genes are TRBV24-1 and TRBJ2-1; D might be TRBD1 (5 bases). The V gene lost 4 bases and the J gene lost 13 bases, with 19 bases spanning the gap. The CDR3 consists of 14 residues. The germline V gene encodes CDR1 KGHDR and CDR2 SFDVKD.